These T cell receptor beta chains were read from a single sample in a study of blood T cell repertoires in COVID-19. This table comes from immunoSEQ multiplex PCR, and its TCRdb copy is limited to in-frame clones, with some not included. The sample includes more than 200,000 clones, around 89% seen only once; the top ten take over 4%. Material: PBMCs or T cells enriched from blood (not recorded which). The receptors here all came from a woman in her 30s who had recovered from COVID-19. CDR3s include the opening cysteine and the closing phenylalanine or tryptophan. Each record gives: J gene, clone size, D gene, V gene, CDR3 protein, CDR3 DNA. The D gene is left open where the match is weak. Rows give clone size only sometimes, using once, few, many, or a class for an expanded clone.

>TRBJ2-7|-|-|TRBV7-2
CASSSGVVPYEQYF
TGTGCCAGCAGCTCCGGAGTAGTACCCTACGAGCAGTACTTC
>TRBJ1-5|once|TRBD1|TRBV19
CASSIGPGQGAKDSNQPQHF
TGTGCCAGTAGTATAGGCCCGGGACAGGGGGCGAAGGATAGCAATCAGCCCCAGCATTTT
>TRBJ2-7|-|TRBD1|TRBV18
CASSPSPGQGVQAYEQYF
TGTGCCAGCTCACCATCACCGGGACAGGGTGTACAAGCCTACGAGCAGTACTTC
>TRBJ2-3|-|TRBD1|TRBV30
CAWSGQGIGTQYF
TGTGCCTGGAGTGGACAGGGTATCGGTACGCAGTATTTT
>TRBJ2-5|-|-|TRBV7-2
CASSLRQRQETQYF
TGTGCCAGCAGCCTTCGACAGAGACAAGAGACCCAGTACTTC
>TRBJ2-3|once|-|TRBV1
CTSSQDRRGTGTTDTQYF
TGCACCAGCAGCCAAGATCGAAGAGGGACAGGGACCACAGATACGCAGTATTTT
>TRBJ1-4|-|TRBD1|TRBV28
CASSLPTGDRWATNEKLFF
TGTGCCAGCAGTTTGCCGACCGGGGACAGATGGGCCACTAATGAAAAACTGTTTTTT
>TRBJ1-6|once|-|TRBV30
CAWSGGAYNSPLHF
TGTGCCTGGAGTGGCGGGGCTTATAATTCACCCCTCCACTTT
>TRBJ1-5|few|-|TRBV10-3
CAISSGADQPQHF
TGTGCCATCAGCTCAGGGGCGGATCAGCCCCAGCATTTT
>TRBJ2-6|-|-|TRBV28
CASSRSGVPPSGANVLTF
TGTGCCAGCAGTCGGTCCGGGGTCCCCCCCTCTGGGGCCAACGTCCTGACTTTC
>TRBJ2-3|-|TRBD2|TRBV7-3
CASSFKSGLATDTQYF
TGTGCCAGCAGCTTTAAATCAGGACTAGCGACAGATACGCAGTATTTT
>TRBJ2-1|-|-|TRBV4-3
CASSQDPTRSEQFF
TGCGCCAGCAGCCAAGATCCAACCCGGAGTGAGCAGTTCTTC
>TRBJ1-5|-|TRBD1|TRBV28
CASSYGTGQQQPQHF
TGTGCCAGCAGTTACGGGACAGGGCAGCAACAGCCCCAGCATTTT
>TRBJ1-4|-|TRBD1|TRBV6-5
CATSRGRTEKLFF
TGTGCCACAAGCAGGGGGCGGACTGAAAAACTGTTTTTT
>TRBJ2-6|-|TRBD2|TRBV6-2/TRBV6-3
CASSSHPGLAGGPRGANVLTF
TGTGCCAGCAGCTCCCACCCGGGACTAGCGGGAGGCCCGCGCGGGGCCAACGTCCTGACTTTC
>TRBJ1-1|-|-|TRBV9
CASSVGVGRGNTEAFF
TGTGCCAGCAGCGTAGGGGTTGGAAGGGGGAACACTGAAGCTTTCTTT
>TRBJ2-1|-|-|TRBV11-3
CASSSQGREYEQFF
TGTGCCAGCAGCTCCCAGGGTCGGGAGTATGAGCAGTTCTTC
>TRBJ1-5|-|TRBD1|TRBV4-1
CASSQDKGQDFYSNQPQHF
TGCGCCAGCAGCCAAGATAAGGGACAGGACTTTTATAGCAATCAGCCCCAGCATTTT
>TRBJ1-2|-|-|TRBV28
CASSLEQNYGYTF
TGTGCCAGCAGTTTGGAACAGAACTATGGCTACACCTTC
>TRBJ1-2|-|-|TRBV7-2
CASSPGVSYGYTF
TGTGCCAGCAGTCCAGGGGTTTCCTATGGCTACACCTTC
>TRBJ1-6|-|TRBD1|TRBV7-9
CASSSGDSTALPLHF
TGTGCCAGCAGCTCTGGGGACAGTACGGCCCTACCCCTCCACTTT
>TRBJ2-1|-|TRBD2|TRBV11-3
CASSLDSSGRGNEQFF
TGTGCCAGCAGCTTAGACTCTAGCGGGAGGGGTAATGAGCAGTTCTTC
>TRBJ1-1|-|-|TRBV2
CASRGVSMNTEAFF
TGTGCCAGCCGCGGGGTGTCAATGAACACTGAAGCTTTCTTT
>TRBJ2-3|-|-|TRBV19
CATSEGHPTDTQYF
TGTGCCACCTCAGAGGGACACCCCACAGATACGCAGTATTTT
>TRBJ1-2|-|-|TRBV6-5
CASRVEQGANYGYTF
TGTGCCAGCAGGGTCGAACAGGGTGCAAACTATGGCTACACCTTC
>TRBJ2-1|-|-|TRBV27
CASSRFAEAYNEQFF
TGTGCCAGCAGCCGTTTCGCGGAGGCCTACAATGAGCAGTTCTTC
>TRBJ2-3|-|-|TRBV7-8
CATSTGVSDTQYF
TGTGCCACCTCAACGGGGGTTTCAGATACGCAGTATTTT
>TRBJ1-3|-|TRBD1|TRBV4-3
CASSQDRGSGNTIYF
TGCGCCAGCAGCCAGGACAGGGGATCGGGAAACACCATATATTTT
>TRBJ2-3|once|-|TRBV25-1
CASSSGTDTQYF
TGTGCCAGCAGTTCCGGCACAGATACGCAGTATTTT
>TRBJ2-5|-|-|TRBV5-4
CASSLETGRETQYF
TGTGCCAGCAGCTTAGAAACAGGGCGAGAGACCCAGTACTTC
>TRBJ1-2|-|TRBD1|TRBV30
CAWSQGEYGYTF
TGTGCCTGGAGTCAGGGGGAGTATGGCTACACCTTC
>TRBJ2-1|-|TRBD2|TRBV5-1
CASGGGLPSGSDNEQFF
TGCGCCAGCGGAGGGGGGCTCCCTAGCGGGAGCGACAATGAGCAGTTCTTC
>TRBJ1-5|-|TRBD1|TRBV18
CASSRDRHEPQHF
TGTGCCAGCTCAAGGGACAGGCACGAGCCCCAGCATTTT
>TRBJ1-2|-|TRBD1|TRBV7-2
CASSSVAGGHSYGYTF
TGTGCCAGCAGCTCAGTGGCAGGGGGTCATAGCTATGGCTACACCTTC
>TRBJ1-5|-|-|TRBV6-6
CASSSGPQPQHF
TGTGCCAGCAGTTCAGGGCCTCAGCCCCAGCATTTT
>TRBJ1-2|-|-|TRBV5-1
CASTTRGGSHYGYTF
TGCGCCAGTACTACGAGGGGAGGGTCTCACTATGGCTACACCTTC
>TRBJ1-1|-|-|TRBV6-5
CASSYRFEAFF
TGTGCCAGCAGTTACCGGTTTGAAGCTTTCTTT
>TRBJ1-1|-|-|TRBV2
CAKTPSRGSKTAEAFF
TGTGCCAAAACCCCATCCCGGGGATCCAAGACGGCTGAAGCTTTCTTT
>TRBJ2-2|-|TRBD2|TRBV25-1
CASRPLAGDTGELFF
TGTGCCAGCAGGCCTCTAGCGGGAGACACCGGGGAGCTGTTTTTT
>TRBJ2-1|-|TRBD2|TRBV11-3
CASSSEAGGFNEQFF
TGTGCCAGCAGTTCTGAAGCGGGAGGGTTTAATGAGCAGTTCTTC